This is a list of T cell receptor beta chains from one sample in a study of shared clonotypes between healthy human individuals. Sequencing was performed with immunoSEQ multiplex PCR; in TCRdb, only in-frame clones are kept and a portion is missing. The top ten clones hold under 0.6% of a sample with about 1.1 million clones, roughly 74% of them seen once. The sample consisted of memory CD4+ T cells from PBMCs. The receptors stem from a man aged 18 to 29 in good health. Some clones in this sample may be carry-over from other donors' samples. CDR3s include the opening cysteine and the closing phenylalanine or tryptophan. The D gene is left open where the match is weak. Some rows have no size entry. The others give once, few or many, or a class for an expanded clone.

NA	TRBV7-2	TRBJ2-1	NA	TGTGCCATCCCGGACGACTCCTACAATGAGCAGTTCTTC	CAIPDDSYNEQFF
NA	TRBV7-2	TRBJ1-2	once	TGTGCCAGCAGCTTCCTATCTAGGACAGAAAGAGGCTACACCTTC	CASSFLSRTERGYTF
NA	TRBV6-4	TRBJ2-5	NA	TGTGCCAGCAGTGACAAGGCGGAAGTCCTCCAAGAGACCCAGTACTTC	CASSDKAEVLQETQYF
TRBD1	TRBV6-1	TRBJ2-7	NA	TGTGCCAGCAGTGCGTGGGACAGGCAGACCTACGAGCAGTACTTC	CASSAWDRQTYEQYF
NA	TRBV5-1	TRBJ1-1	NA	TGCGCCAGCAGCCACCCCCAGAAGAACACTGAAGCTTTCTTT	CASSHPQKNTEAFF
TRBD1	TRBV9	TRBJ1-1	NA	TGTGCCAGCAGCGTGACAGGGGGAGGTGTGAAAGCTTTCTTT	CASSVTGGGVKAFF
NA	TRBV2	TRBJ2-7	NA	TGTGCCAGCAGTGTCGGCCCGGGGGAGAGCGAGCAGTACTTC	CASSVGPGESEQYF
TRBD1	TRBV6-1	TRBJ2-2	NA	TGTGCCAGCAGTGAACCCAGATGGGGACAGAAGAACACCGGGGAGCTGTTTTTT	CASSEPRWGQKNTGELFF
TRBD1	TRBV5-6	TRBJ1-6	NA	TGTGCCAGCAGCCAGACAGGGGCGGGTTCACCCCTCCACTTT	CASSQTGAGSPLHF
TRBD2	TRBV15	TRBJ2-7	NA	TGTGCCACCAGCAGAGATAGATCCAGCGGGGGGAGGATGCACGAGCAGTACTTC	CATSRDRSSGGRMHEQYF
NA	TRBV5-1	TRBJ2-7	NA	TGCGCCAGCAGCTTGGGCCCTCGGACGGGCTACGAGCAGTACTTC	CASSLGPRTGYEQYF
TRBD2	TRBV5-6	TRBJ2-1	NA	TGTGCCAGCAGCACCGGGACTAGCGGGAGTTTAAGTGCTGAGCAGTTCTTC	CASSTGTSGSLSAEQFF
NA	TRBV29-1	TRBJ2-2	NA	TGCAGCGTTGAAGGGGGGACTGGAGGCGGGGAGCTGTTTTTT	CSVEGGTGGGELFF
NA	TRBV7-9	TRBJ1-4	NA	TGTGCCAGCAGCAACTCGTTGGGGTTTAATGAAAAACTGTTTTTT	CASSNSLGFNEKLFF
NA	TRBV6-1	TRBJ2-3	NA	TGTGCCAGCAGTGAAGATCCTAACACAGATACGCAGTATTTT	CASSEDPNTDTQYF
TRBD1	TRBV5-1	TRBJ1-2	NA	TGCGCCAGCAGCTTGGGGGACAGGGGAGGAAATGGCTACACCTTC	CASSLGDRGGNGYTF
TRBD1	TRBV5-1	TRBJ1-3	once	TGCGCCAGCAGCTTGGATCTGACAGGGTCTGGAAACACCATATATTTT	CASSLDLTGSGNTIYF
NA	TRBV7-3	TRBJ2-7	NA	TGTGCCAGCAGCCTCTCCGGGGGTTCCTACGAGCAGTACTTC	CASSLSGGSYEQYF
NA	TRBV19	TRBJ2-3	NA	TGTGCCTCAAGCCGGGCCCTATCCTTCACAGATACGCAGTATTTT	CASSRALSFTDTQYF
TRBD1	TRBV19	TRBJ1-1	NA	TGTGCCAGTAGTATCCAGTCAGGGGGCTCCCGAGCTTTCTTT	CASSIQSGGSRAFF
NA	TRBV6-1	TRBJ2-3	NA	TGTGCCAGCAGTGCGCAGGTCACAGATACGCAGTATTTT	CASSAQVTDTQYF
NA	TRBV9	TRBJ1-3	once	TGTGCCAGCAGTGATACAGGGTTTGGAAACACCATATATTTT	CASSDTGFGNTIYF
NA	TRBV10-3	TRBJ2-6	NA	TGTGCCACCGGGACCGACCTCTCTGGGGCCAACGTCCTGACTTTC	CATGTDLSGANVLTF
NA	TRBV5-1	TRBJ1-1	NA	TGCGCCAGCAGCTTGGAGGCCATTAGCAGGGAAGCTTTCTTT	CASSLEAISREAFF
TRBD1	TRBV27	TRBJ2-5	NA	TGTGCCAGCAGCTCCGGGACAGGGTTGGAGACCCAGTACTTC	CASSSGTGLETQYF
NA	TRBV6-1	TRBJ2-1	few	TGTGCCAGCAGTGGTGTGGCGGAAGGATACAATGAGCAGTTCTTC	CASSGVAEGYNEQFF
NA	TRBV18	TRBJ2-1	once	TGTGCCAGCTCACCCTCCCGGGACTTCAAGTGGCAGTTCTTC	CASSPSRDFKWQFF
NA	TRBV5-1	TRBJ2-5	NA	TGCGCCAGCAGCTTGTGGGAGACCCAGTACTTC	CASSLWETQYF
NA	TRBV5-1	TRBJ2-5	NA	TGCGCCAGCAGGGGTGAGGGAGCCGAGGGGGAGACCCAGTACTTC	CASRGEGAEGETQYF
NA	TRBV7-9	TRBJ1-4	few	TGTGCCAGCAGCCCCCCAGGGACTAATGAAAAACTGTTTTTT	CASSPPGTNEKLFF
TRBD1	TRBV29-1	TRBJ1-2	few	TGCAGCGTTGAAGATGCGGGACAGGCCTCCAACACCTTC	CSVEDAGQASNTF
NA	TRBV6-1	TRBJ1-5	NA	TGTGCCAGCAGGACCCAGGGCAATCAGCCCCAGCATTTT	CASRTQGNQPQHF
NA	TRBV6-5	TRBJ1-5	few	TGTGCCAGCAGTTTCACGGGTCCATGGGGCAATCAGCCCCAGCATTTT	CASSFTGPWGNQPQHF
NA	TRBV6-5	TRBJ1-2	NA	TGTGCCAGCAGTTACGGTAGGGGGGTGGAGAACTATGGCTACACCTTC	CASSYGRGVENYGYTF
NA	TRBV28	TRBJ1-2	many	TGTGCCAGCAGTTTGGGAGGGGGAGTCCAGGAAATCTACGGCTACACCTTC	CASSLGGGVQEIYGYTF
NA	TRBV2	TRBJ1-1	NA	TGTGCCAGCTCCCTGGGGCAGGGGAACACTGAAGCTTTCTTT	CASSLGQGNTEAFF
TRBD2	TRBV28	TRBJ2-1	NA	TGTGCCAGCAGCCCCCTAGCGGGAGAACCTTTAAATGAGCAGTTCTTC	CASSPLAGEPLNEQFF
NA	TRBV9	TRBJ1-2	NA	TGTGCCAGCAGCGATTTAAAGAGTGGCTACACCTTC	CASSDLKSGYTF
NA	TRBV5-1	TRBJ2-3	NA	TGCGCCAGCGGACCGGGCTCCAAAGCCACAGATACGCAGTATTTT	CASGPGSKATDTQYF
TRBD1	TRBV11-2	TRBJ1-2	NA	TGTGCCAGCAGCTCCTACAGGGGAATCGGGGATGGCTACACCTTC	CASSSYRGIGDGYTF
NA	TRBV29-1	TRBJ2-3	once	TGCAGCGGTAAGGGTGGGGCAGATACGCAGTATTTT	CSGKGGADTQYF
TRBD1	TRBV5-4	TRBJ2-7	NA	TGTGCCAGCAGCTTGGGAGGGGGCGGTGGCCCACTTGAGCAGTACTTC	CASSLGGGGGPLEQYF
NA	TRBV4-3	TRBJ1-2	once	TGCGCCAGCAGCCAAGAGAGGGTTAACTATGGCTACACCTTC	CASSQERVNYGYTF
NA	TRBV30	TRBJ2-7	NA	TGTGCCTGGGGGGGGATAATAACCTACGAGCAGTACTTC	CAWGGIITYEQYF
TRBD2	TRBV10-3	TRBJ2-1	NA	TGTGCCATCAGCGGACTAGCGGGAGGGAGCTCCTACAATGAGCAGTTCTTC	CAISGLAGGSSYNEQFF
TRBD2	TRBV5-4	TRBJ2-7	NA	TGTGCCAGCAGCCAGCCTCAGTCCGGACTAGCGGTGTACTTC	CASSQPQSGLAVYF
NA	TRBV28	TRBJ1-1	NA	TGTGCCAGCAGGCCCCACCGGGTAGCGATGAACACTGAAGCTTTCTTT	CASRPHRVAMNTEAFF
NA	TRBV5-4	TRBJ2-5	NA	TGTGCCAGCAGCTTGGTAACGGAACAAGAGACCCAGTACTTC	CASSLVTEQETQYF